One T cell receptor (beta chain) is described in this entry. Its antigen is unknown. This specimen comes from a study of cytomegalovirus exposure and HLA in healthy donors. Study-level results: The listing of 150 to 200 TCR beta chains classed them as cytomegalovirus-associated. Subsequent analysis showed first-cohort TCR clusters tending to co-occur in 120 validation repertoires.

The CDR3 extends over 14 amino acids. Sequencing used immunoSEQ multiplex PCR; TCRdb keeps in-frame clones, though not all of them. Here the sample spans around 140,000 clones, 89% being singletons. Specimen: PBMCs. This chain connects TRBV21-1 to TRBJ2-7; the table's D call, TRBD2, was not checked against the DNA. TRBV21-1 is a documented pseudogene. The receptor was isolated from a young woman in good health and CMV-seronegative. CDR3 nucleotide sequence: TGTGCCAGCAGCAAATTACCGGAGAACTACGAGCAGTACTTC. It is translated as CASSKLPENYEQYF.